A single sample gave rise to the 14 T cell receptor beta chains below, sequenced in a study of CD8 T cells in ankylosing spondylitis. TCRdb processed the 5' RACE reads anew with MiXCR; each CDR3 protein has one entry. The sample has 240,000 or so distinct CDR3 sequences; about 11% are singletons. The sample comprised blood, either unsorted or a sorted T cell fraction (not recorded which). The receptors shown here come from a male donor with ankylosing spondylitis or in good health (not recorded which).

The CDR3 here is CASTEENSNQPQHF. The DNA of the CDR3 is TGTGCCAGTACGGAGGAGAATAGCAATCAGCCCCAGCATTTT. The chain is built from TRBV19 and TRBJ1-5, with unresolved D. Germline CDR1 and CDR2: LNHDA and SQIVND (reference sequence). The CDR3 length is 14 residues. V lost 7 bases and J lost 0, with 10 bases in between.

This clonotype appeared a few times. J is TRBJ1-1 and V is TRBV20-1; D unresolved. The V gene's germline CDR1 is DFQATT and CDR2 SNEGSKA (reference sequence). V was pared by 2 bases and J by 3 bases, with 7 bases between. The CDR3 consists of 12 residues. Here the CDR3 DNA reads TGCAGTGCTAGAAGGCCGGACACTGAAGCTTTCTTT. Its protein product is CSARRPDTEAFF.

In this sample, this clonotype turned up many times. The V and J genes are TRBV7-9 and TRBJ2-1, with D hard to call. Germline lookup yields CDR1 SEHNR and CDR2 FQNEAQ (reference sequence). Trimming removed 2 bases from V and 7 bases from J, with 6 bases in between. There are 12 residues in the CDR3. CDR3 coding DNA: TGTGCCAGCAGCTTAAGTGAAAATGAGCAGTTCTTC. It is translated as CASSLSENEQFF.

This clonotype was found a few times. The CDR3 is CASSLGIQGVSEQFF. Here the CDR3 DNA reads TGTGCCAGCAGCTTGGGGATACAGGGAGTGAGTGAGCAGTTCTTC. The chain has TRBV5-6 and TRBJ2-1; a possible D gene is TRBD1 (6 bases). The germline V gene has CDR1 SGHDT and CDR2 YYEEEE. V shed 0 bases and J shed 9 bases, with 16 bases lying between them. This CDR3 contains 15 residues. The whole variable domain, remainder taken from reference TRBV5-6 and TRBJ2-1, is DAGVTQSPTHLIKTRGQQVTLRCSPKSGHDTVSWYQQALGQGPQFIFQYYEEEERQRGNFPDRFSGHQFPNYSSELNVNALLLGDSALYLCASSLGIQGVSEQFFGPGTRLTVL.

This clonotype was detected ten times or more. The rearrangement joins TRBV10-3 to TRBJ1-1; possibly TRBD1 for D (5 bases). Trimming took off 9 bases at V and 4 bases at J, with 12 bases between the two ends. This CDR3 is built from 12 residues. The germline V gene has CDR1 ENHRY and CDR2 SYGVKD. The CDR3 loop is CAIGTRGTEAFF. CDR3 bases: TGTGCCATTGGGACCCGGGGCACTGAAGCTTTCTTT.

This clonotype was counted once. A read error is possible here, since a much larger clone lies one base away. V usage is TRBV12-3 or TRBV12-4 and J usage is TRBJ1-5; D unresolved. The CDR3 has 12 residues. The germline V and J ends were trimmed by 7 bases and 5 bases, with 9 bases remaining between them. The CDR3 region has the DNA TGTGCCAGCAAACGTACCGATCAGCCCCAGCATTTT. Protein sequence: CASKRTDQPQHF.

The CDR3 region is CASRLYEQYF. CDR3 nucleotides: TGTGCCAGCAGGCTCTACGAGCAGTACTTC. J is TRBJ2-7 and V is TRBV2; D gene ambiguous. CDR3 size: 10 residues. With 6 bases removed from V and 3 bases from J, the gap between germline ends came to 3 bases. Germline CDR1 SNHLY, CDR2 FYNNEI.

Details on this clonotype: A much bigger clone sits one base away, suggesting this may be a read error. The chain combines TRBV7-8 with TRBJ2-1, with D tentatively TRBD2 (5 bases). CDR3 length: 16 amino acids. The germline gives CDR1 SGHVS, CDR2 FQNEAQ. The CDR3 DNA sequence: TGTGCCAGGAGCTTAGCGAGGGCGGGTTGGTACAATGAGCAGTTCTTC. This sequence encodes CARSLARAGWYNEQFF.

The genes are TRBV6-1 and TRBJ1-4, with D possibly being TRBD1 (5 bases). The length of the CDR3 is 14 residues. Germline CDR1 reads MNHNS; CDR2 reads SASEGT. V was clipped by 6 bases and J by 4 bases, with 12 bases between them. The CDR3 sequence is CASSPDSYNEKLFF. The CDR3 region has the DNA TGTGCCAGCAGCCCCGACAGCTATAATGAAAAACTGTTTTTT.

This clonotype was found many times. The rearrangement joins TRBV28 to TRBJ1-4, with TRBD1 matching 7 bases. CDR3 length: 21 amino acids. Trimming took 10 bases from V and 2 from J; bases not matched to a gene: 28. From germline, CDR1 is MDHEN and CDR2 SYDVKM. CDR3 amino acids: CATLPYRGSALEFGTNEKLFF. The CDR3 DNA follows: TGTGCCACCCTCCCATACAGGGGTTCGGCACTTGAGTTCGGCACTAATGAAAAACTGTTTTTT.

The table lists this clonotype with many counts. The V and J genes are TRBV5-6 and TRBJ1-5, with 8 bases lining up with TRBD1. V gave up 6 bases and J gave up 5 bases; unmatched junction bases: 16. Germline lookup yields CDR1 SGHDT and CDR2 YYEEEE. The CDR3 contains 17 residues. The CDR3 here is CASTAAGQGGSDQPQHF. The CDR3 DNA reads as TGTGCCAGCACCGCCGCTGGACAGGGAGGTTCGGATCAGCCCCAGCATTTT.

V usage is TRBV18 and J usage is TRBJ2-5, with D possibly being TRBD2 (5 bases). Germline CDR1 reads KGHSH; CDR2 reads LQKENI. The CDR3 consists of 14 residues. V was cut by 3 bases and J by 2 bases, with 10 bases left in between. CDR3 bases: TGTGCCAGCTCACCCGAGGGCTTTCAAGAGACCCAGTACTTC. Amino acids: CASSPEGFQETQYF.

This clonotype was recorded at least ten times. The V gene is TRBV6-6, the J gene TRBJ2-7; D is unresolved. Germline V gives CDR1 MNHNY, CDR2 SVGAGI (reference sequence). V shed 0 bases and J shed 6 bases, with 9 bases lying between them. The CDR3 is 13 residues long. The CDR3: CASSYSENPEQYF. In nucleotides, the CDR3 is TGTGCCAGCAGTTACTCGGAAAATCCCGAGCAGTACTTC.

Turning to this clonotype: A read error is possible here, since a much larger clone lies one base away. The chain is built from TRBV5-1 and TRBJ2-2; 7 bases align to TRBD1. This CDR3 is built from 14 residues. V shed 9 bases and J 6 bases; nucleotides not matched to a gene: 11. Germline V gene sequence: CDR1 SGHRS, CDR2 YFSETQ. The CDR3 loop reads CANRYGQDPGELFF. CDR3 bases: TGCGCCAACAGATACGGACAGGACCCCGGGGAGCTGTTTTTT. Using reference TRBV5-1 and TRBJ2-2 for the parts outside the CDR3, the full variable domain is KAGVTQTPRYLIKTRGQQVTLSCSPISGHRSVSWYQQTPGQGLQFLFEYFSETQRNKGNFPGRFSGRQFSNSRSEMNVSTLELGDSALYLCANRYGQDPGELFFGEGSRLTVL.